The 13 T cell receptor beta chains listed next were all sequenced from one sample in a study of T cells after yellow fever vaccination. Via MiXCR, TCRdb re-called the 5' RACE reads, giving one row per CDR3 protein. Of about 630,000 distinct CDR3 sequences in the sample, around an eighth are singletons; the top ten hold around 14%. Sample: PBMCs, taken on the day of the yellow fever booster vaccination. The source is a man younger than 45 who received the YFV17D yellow fever vaccine.

The chain carries TRBV6-5 and TRBJ2-1, with D uncertain. This CDR3 contains 13 residues. Per germline, CDR1 MNHEY and CDR2 SVGAGI. V lost 5 bases and J 6 bases, leaving 11 bases between the germline ends. The CDR3 region has the DNA TGTGCCAGCAGTAGGTTTTCCAGCAATGAGCAGTTCTTC. It translates to CASSRFSSNEQFF.

The chain joins TRBV7-2 to TRBJ1-1; no definite D call. V was clipped by 7 bases and J by 2 bases, with 8 bases between them. Germline lookup yields CDR1 SGHTA and CDR2 FQGNSA. CDR3 length: 12 residues. CDR3 sequence: CASTFLNTEAFF. In DNA form, the CDR3 reads TGTGCCAGCACCTTTCTTAACACTGAAGCTTTCTTT.

This rearrangement joins TRBV7-6 to TRBJ1-6; TRBD1 matches 9 bases. The CDR3 consists of 16 residues. J was trimmed by 9 bases and V by 5 bases; bases with no gene match: 11. The V gene's germline CDR1 is SGHVS and CDR2 FNYEAQ. Here the CDR3 DNA reads TGTGCCAGCAGCCAAGAGAAACAGGGGGCAAGTTCACCCCTCCACTTT. Amino acids: CASSQEKQGASSPLHF.

CDR3 sequence (DNA): TGTGCCAGCAGCGTTGAGACAGCCAAGGGGGAGCTGTTTTTT. Translated, it gives CASSVETAKGELFF. The V and J genes are TRBV9 and TRBJ2-2; a possible D gene is TRBD1 (5 bases). Trimming pared 2 bases from V and 8 bases from J, leaving 13 bases between. Germline values: CDR1 SGDLS, CDR2 YYNGEE. The CDR3 loop spans 14 amino acids. The variable domain in full, completed from reference TRBV9 and TRBJ2-2, reads DSGVTQTPKHLITATGQRVTLRCSPRSGDLSVYWYQQSLDQGLQFLIQYYNGEERAKGNILERFSAQQFPDLHSELNLSSLELGDSALYFCASSVETAKGELFFGEGSRLTVL.

This clonotype was detected a few times. The V and J genes are TRBV20-1 and TRBJ2-4, with D perhaps matching TRBD2 (5 bases). The CDR3 has 14 residues. V was trimmed by 6 bases and J by 0 bases, leaving 12 bases between them. From germline, CDR1 is DFQATT and CDR2 SNEGSKA (reference sequence). CDR3 loop: CSAPAEVAKNIQYF. In DNA form, the CDR3 reads TGCAGTGCACCTGCGGAGGTAGCCAAAAACATTCAGTACTTC.

This chain joins TRBV24-1 and TRBJ2-2; the D is unclear. Germline CDR1 reads KGHDR; CDR2 reads SFDVKD. This CDR3 has 13 amino acids. Trimming removed 3 bases at V and 3 bases at J, with 4 bases between. This CDR3 is CATSDTYTGELFF. The CDR3, as DNA: TGTGCCACCAGTGATACTTACACCGGGGAGCTGTTTTTT.

CDR3 sequence reads: CASSLPGQQSYEQYF. CDR3 nucleotides: TGTGCCAGCAGCTTACCGGGACAGCAGTCCTACGAGCAGTACTTC. The rearrangement links TRBV7-9 to TRBJ2-7; 7 positions match TRBD1. The CDR3 has 15 amino acids. In germline, CDR1 is SEHNR, CDR2 FQNEAQ (reference sequence). V gave up 2 bases and J gave up 1 base; unmatched junction bases: 5. Variable domain in full (rest from reference TRBV7-9 and TRBJ2-7): DTGVSQNPRHKITKRGQNVTFRCDPISEHNRLYWYRQTLGQGPEFLTYFQNEAQLEKSRLLSDRFSAERPKGSFSTLEIQRTEQGDSAMYLCASSLPGQQSYEQYFGPGTRLTVT.

The J gene is TRBJ2-1, the V gene TRBV27; the match to TRBD1 covers 10 bases. V lost 4 bases to trimming and J lost 12 bases; unmatched junction nucleotides: 3. This CDR3 spans 12 amino acids. Germline-derived CDR1 and CDR2 are MNHEY and SMNVEV (reference sequence). The CDR3 sequence: CASSSRDRGQFF. CDR3 coding DNA: TGTGCCAGCAGTTCCCGGGACAGGGGGCAGTTCTTC.

The genes are TRBV20-1 and TRBJ1-5; tentatively, D is TRBD1 (6 bases). Between the trimmed V and J ends, which lost 7 bases and 4 bases, there was a span of 20 bases. The CDR3 runs 15 residues. CDR1 and CDR2 (germline): DFQATT, SNEGSKA (reference sequence). In nucleotides, the CDR3 is TGCAGTGTTTGGGAAGGCGGACAGTATAATCAGCCCCAGCATTTT. Its translation: CSVWEGGQYNQPQHF.

This clonotype has a count of ten or more. The chain carries TRBV24-1 and TRBJ2-1; 11 bases align to TRBD1. CDR1 is KGHDR, CDR2 SFDVKD, per germline. The V and J ends lost 4 bases and 9 bases, in that order; junction bases with no gene match: 10. The CDR3 length is 16 residues. The CDR3 sequence is CATSDSGQGARSEQFF. CDR3 nucleotide sequence: TGTGCCACCAGTGACTCCGGACAGGGGGCGCGGAGTGAGCAGTTCTTC.

The table lists this clonotype with a few counts. J is TRBJ2-2 and V is TRBV5-1, with TRBD2 identical over 7 bases. The germline V gene has CDR1 SGHRS and CDR2 YFSETQ. Losses at the gene ends were 8 bases for V and 6 bases for J; bases not matched to a gene: 13. CDR3 length: 15 residues. This chain's CDR3 is CASIPGGGRAGELFF. CDR3 coding DNA: TGCGCCAGTATCCCCGGAGGCGGGAGAGCCGGGGAGCTGTTTTTT.

This clonotype showed up many times. J is TRBJ2-1 and V is TRBV7-2; the D is unclear. CDR3 length: 14 residues. Germline V gives CDR1 SGHTA, CDR2 FQGNSA. Trimming removed 0 bases from V and 6 bases from J, with 9 bases in between. The CDR3 loop reads CASSLAELTNEQFF. The CDR3 DNA is TGTGCCAGCAGCTTAGCAGAGCTCACCAATGAGCAGTTCTTC.

The chain couples TRBV18 to TRBJ2-6, with D maybe TRBD1 (6 bases). Trimming shortened V by 3 bases and J by 0 bases, and 9 bases separated the two germline ends. This CDR3 comprises 16 residues. Germline V gene data show CDR1 as KGHSH and CDR2 as LQKENI. The CDR3 region is CASSPGQYSGANVLTF. CDR3 DNA sequence: TGTGCCAGCTCACCCGGACAGTACTCTGGGGCCAACGTCCTGACTTTC.